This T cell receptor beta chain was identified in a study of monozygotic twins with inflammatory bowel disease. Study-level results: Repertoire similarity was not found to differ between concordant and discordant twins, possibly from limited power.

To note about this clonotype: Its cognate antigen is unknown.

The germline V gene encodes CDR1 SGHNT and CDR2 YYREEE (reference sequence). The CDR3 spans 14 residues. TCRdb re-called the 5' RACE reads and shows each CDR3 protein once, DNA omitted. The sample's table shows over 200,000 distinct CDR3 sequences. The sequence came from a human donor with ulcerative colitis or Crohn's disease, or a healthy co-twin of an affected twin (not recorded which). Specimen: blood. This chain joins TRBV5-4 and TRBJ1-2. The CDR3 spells CASRGGQWGEGYTF.